Below, 18 T cell receptor beta chains from the same sample are listed, as sequenced in a study of blood T cell repertoires in COVID-19. The method was immunoSEQ multiplex PCR; TCRdb's version includes in-frame clones alone and lacks a portion of them. The sample carries roughly 80,000 clones, approximately 80% recorded once. Sequencing was performed on peripheral blood. These receptor sequences come from a man in his fifties with acute or convalescent COVID-19.

The chain couples TRBV4-2 to TRBJ1-1; D is unclear. The CDR3 has 15 amino acids. The germline gives CDR1 LGHNA, CDR2 YNFKEQ. V dropped 1 base and J dropped 1 base, with 10 bases sitting between them. CDR3 in DNA: TGTGCCAGCAGCCAAGTCGCCATCAGGAACACTGAAGCTTTCTTT. As protein: CASSQVAIRNTEAFF.

The chain employs TRBV12-3 or TRBV12-4 and TRBJ2-7; 7 nucleotides align to TRBD1. The ends lost 4 bases at V and 2 bases at J; junction bases unmatched: 2. This CDR3 has 13 amino acids. CDR3 amino acids: CASSSGTAYEQYF. The CDR3 region has the DNA TGTGCCAGCAGTTCCGGGACAGCCTACGAGCAGTACTTC.

V is TRBV18 and J is TRBJ1-6, with unresolved D. CDR3 size: 16 residues. Germline loops: CDR1 KGHSH, CDR2 LQKENI. Trimming stripped 3 bases from V and 0 bases from J, with 9 bases between. DNA for the CDR3: TGTGCCAGCTCACCGGGAGGGCTCTCCTATAATTCACCCCTCCACTTT. Its translation: CASSPGGLSYNSPLHF.

This clone was recorded once. The V call is TRBV13, the J call TRBJ1-2; D possibly corresponds to TRBD1 (6 bases). Germline CDR1 and CDR2: PRHDT and FYEKMQ (reference sequence). CDR3 length: 14 amino acids. The V end was cut by 7 bases, the J end by 2 bases, with 14 bases between. The CDR3 sequence is CASNLRDMNYGYTF. The CDR3 DNA reads as TGTGCCAGCAATCTCCGGGACATGAACTATGGCTACACCTTC.

The V and J genes are TRBV5-1 and TRBJ2-2; a weak D match, TRBD2 (6 bases). Germline V gene sequence: CDR1 SGHRS, CDR2 YFSETQ. Trimming removed 7 bases at V and 3 bases at J, with 10 bases between. There are 13 residues in the CDR3. CDR3 in DNA: TGCGCCAGCCAGCGGGTCGACACCGGGGAGCTGTTTTTT. Protein product: CASQRVDTGELFF. The whole variable domain, remainder taken from reference TRBV5-1 and TRBJ2-2, is KAGVTQTPRYLIKTRGQQVTLSCSPISGHRSVSWYQQTPGQGLQFLFEYFSETQRNKGNFPGRFSGRQFSNSRSEMNVSTLELGDSALYLCASQRVDTGELFFGEGSRLTVL.

CDR3 amino acids: CASSALAESSYNEQFF. In DNA form, the CDR3 reads TGTGCCAGCAGCGCCTTGGCGGAGAGCTCCTACAATGAGCAGTTCTTC. The V and J genes are TRBV5-6 and TRBJ2-1; unclear D gene. The V and J ends lost 4 bases and 0 bases respectively, with 14 bases between them. The CDR3 spans 16 residues. Germline V gene sequence: CDR1 SGHDT, CDR2 YYEEEE.

This chain connects TRBV7-6 to TRBJ2-1; 8 bases line up with TRBD1. The junction had 3 bases not matched to a gene; V was cut back by 3 bases and J by 2 bases. The CDR3 sequence is 15 residues long. Germline assignment: CDR1 SGHVS and CDR2 FNYEAQ. This chain's CDR3 is CASSLTGVTYNEQFF. The CDR3 nucleotides are TGTGCCAGCAGCTTGACAGGGGTAACCTACAATGAGCAGTTCTTC.

The chain recombines TRBV19 with TRBJ1-4; D ambiguous. The CDR3 contains 15 residues. Trimming left V 2 bases short and J 4 bases short, with 11 bases between. Germline V gives CDR1 LNHDA, CDR2 SQIVND (reference sequence). For the CDR3, the DNA is TGTGCCAGTAGTATAAGATCAGAAAATAATGAAAAACTGTTTTTT. Amino acid sequence: CASSIRSENNEKLFF.

Remarks on this clone: The same CDR3 also results from other DNA sequences found in this sample. The V and J genes are TRBV7-2 and TRBJ1-5; no firm D call. Germline loops: CDR1 SGHTA, CDR2 FQGNSA. The CDR3 is 12 amino acids. V was clipped by 3 bases and J by 4 bases, with 4 bases between them. CDR3 nucleotides: TGTGCCAGCAGCTTTTATAATCAGCCCCAGCATTTT. This encodes CASSFYNQPQHF.

The chain combines TRBV7-3 with TRBJ2-7, with a weak D call TRBD2 (6 bases). V was shortened by 2 bases and J by 2 bases, with 7 bases between the two germline ends. CDR3 size: 13 residues. Germline assignment: CDR1 SGHTA and CDR2 FQGTGA. The CDR3 spells CASSLGEAYEQYF. The DNA for the CDR3 is TGTGCCAGCAGCTTAGGGGAGGCCTACGAGCAGTACTTC.

The chain combines TRBV4-3 with TRBJ1-6; possible D gene TRBD1, 5 bases. Deletions cut 0 bases from V and 4 bases from J, with 10 bases between. Germline loops: CDR1 LGHNA, CDR2 YSLEER. This CDR3 contains 16 residues. Here the CDR3 DNA reads TGCGCCAGCAGCCAAGAGGGGGAGGCGTATAATTCACCCCTCCACTTT. Amino acids: CASSQEGEAYNSPLHF.

This clone was detected a few times. The rearrangement joins TRBV27 to TRBJ1-1, with TRBD1 identical over 7 bases. V shed 5 bases and J 3 bases; nucleotides not matched to a gene: 12. CDR1 and CDR2 from the germline V gene are MNHEY and SMNVEV (reference sequence). The CDR3 consists of 16 residues. The CDR3 DNA reads as TGTGCCAGCAGTCCCCTACTGACAGGGAAATACACTGAAGCTTTCTTT. Amino acid sequence: CASSPLLTGKYTEAFF.

The chain joins TRBV12-3 or TRBV12-4 to TRBJ1-1; D is ambiguous. Trimming stripped 4 bases from V and 7 bases from J, with 10 bases between. The CDR3 totals 12 residues. The CDR3 DNA reads TGTGCCAGCAGTTACCAACCGGGTGAAGCTTTCTTT. Its translation is CASSYQPGEAFF.

This chain joins TRBV29-1 and TRBJ1-2; TRBD1 matches 8 bases. Germline V gives CDR1 SQVTM, CDR2 ANQGSEA. This CDR3 contains 12 residues. V shed 5 bases and J 8 bases; nucleotides not matched to a gene: 7. The DNA of the CDR3 is TGCAGCGTTTACTACAGGGGGGGAGGCTACACCTTC. Translating it yields CSVYYRGGGYTF.

The chain combines TRBV7-2 with TRBJ1-5, with a tentative D call TRBD1 (5 bases). The CDR3 is 13 amino acids. Trimming pared 5 bases from V and 6 bases from J, leaving 11 bases between. Germline CDR1 and CDR2: SGHTA and FQGNSA. CDR3 nucleotides: TGTGCCAGCAGCGCTAGGGGCTCTCAGCCCCAGCATTTT. It specifies CASSARGSQPQHF.

This clone showed up just once. V is TRBV9 and J is TRBJ1-2; weak D call: TRBD1 (6 bases). The length of the CDR3 is 15 residues. V lost 4 bases and J lost 4, with 17 bases in between. Germline lookup yields CDR1 SGDLS and CDR2 YYNGEE. This chain's CDR3 is CASSPSGGPIYGYTF. In DNA form, the CDR3 reads TGTGCCAGCAGCCCCAGCGGGGGGCCGATCTATGGCTACACCTTC.

The V call is TRBV21-1, the J call TRBJ1-4. TRBV21-1 is annotated as a pseudogene. This CDR3 is built from 15 residues. CDR3 coding DNA: TGTGCCAGCAGCAAACCACGGTCAACTAATGAAAAACTGTTTTTT. It codes for CASSKPRSTNEKLFF.

V is TRBV3-1 (or the pseudogene TRBV3-2) and J is TRBJ2-3, with 10 bases identical to TRBD2. CDR1 and CDR2 from the germline V gene are LGHDT and YNNKEL (reference sequence). The V gene end was trimmed by 1 base and the J gene end by 2 bases; junction bases not matched to a gene: 3. This CDR3 spans 16 amino acids. CDR3 DNA: TGTGCCAGCAGCCAAGTAGCGGGGGGATACACAGATACGCAGTATTTT. It translates to CASSQVAGGYTDTQYF.